This T cell receptor (beta chain) is drawn from a study of human T cells and chemical hapten exposure. Overall study findings and caveats: Once DPC sensitization occurred, TCRs above 1 in 1000 frequency showed no change.

V was clipped by 3 bases and J by 7 bases; unmatched bases: 5. CDR1 and CDR2 (germline): SEHNR, FQNEAQ (reference sequence). This CDR3 has 16 residues. This clonotype was seen more than once but under ten times. Its antigen is unidentified. Time point described: healthy volunteer bleed at 6 weeks. Total RNA was extracted from unfractionated whole blood. It was the library that attached unique molecular identifiers to individual cDNA molecules. How the authors handled the data: Across samples, TCR counts had a median of 95,638 and ranged from about 20,000 to 750,000. TCRdb reprocessed the RACE reads via MiXCR and lists one record per CDR3 protein. None of the V and J calls come from the authors' own analysis; TCRdb made them. Of more than 60,000 distinct CDR3 sequences in the sample, 8.6% were seen once.

This TCR was recovered from a male donor in good health. Some clones in this sample may be carry-over from other donors' samples. V usage is TRBV7-9 and J usage is TRBJ2-1, with 14 bases identical to TRBD2. Source material: whole blood. In nucleotides, the CDR3 is TGTGCCAGCAGCTTGGGGACTAGCGGGAGTGGGAATGAGCAGTTCTTC. Amino acid sequence: CASSLGTSGSGNEQFF.